This is a list of T cell receptor beta chains from one sample in a study of CD8 T cells in Susac syndrome. TCRdb re-called the immunoSEQ multiplex PCR reads through MiXCR, storing one row per CDR3 protein. The sample has around 170,000 distinct CDR3 sequences; approximately 95% are singletons. The source material was CD8+ T cells from PBMCs. The receptors derive from a human donor with Susac syndrome. Both conserved end residues are part of each CDR3. Size tells how often a clone was seen (once, few, many) or the class of an expanded clone, and some rows leave it out.

V: TRBV20-1; size: -; J: TRBJ1-1; CDR3: CSARDMGANTEAFF
V: TRBV12-3/TRBV12-4; size: -; J: TRBJ1-2; CDR3: CASSFSHGYTF
V: TRBV5-4; size: -; J: TRBJ2-5; CDR3: CASSRDRAEETQYF
V: TRBV18; size: -; J: TRBJ1-1; CDR3: CASSPPAGQFTEAFF
V: TRBV11-2; size: -; J: TRBJ2-3; CDR3: CASSLYGTHTDTQYF
V: TRBV20-1; size: -; J: TRBJ1-5; CDR3: CSARDRGTQPQHF
V: TRBV5-1; size: -; J: TRBJ2-7; CDR3: CASSFSSHEQYF
V: TRBV4-1; size: -; J: TRBJ2-1; CDR3: CASSQDRGSGGKQFF
V: TRBV29-1; size: -; J: TRBJ2-1; CDR3: CSVDRGFNEQFF
V: TRBV4-1; size: -; J: TRBJ2-7; CDR3: CASSQTHEIAGLYEQYF
V: TRBV30; size: -; J: TRBJ1-5; CDR3: CAWSPGTASNQPQHF
V: TRBV9; size: -; J: TRBJ2-3; CDR3: CASSTTSGTDTQYF
V: TRBV9; size: -; J: TRBJ2-5; CDR3: CASSGSGYRETQYF
V: TRBV25-1; size: -; J: TRBJ2-3; CDR3: CASSDPGLAGITDTQYF
V: TRBV30; size: -; J: TRBJ2-3; CDR3: CAWSDSDTQYF
V: TRBV20-1; size: -; J: TRBJ2-1; CDR3: CSATSGEHNEQFF
V: TRBV27; size: -; J: TRBJ1-1; CDR3: CATETEVNTEAFF
V: TRBV19; size: once; J: TRBJ2-1; CDR3: CASSIGVYGTYNEQFF
V: TRBV7-9; size: -; J: TRBJ1-2; CDR3: CASSPGRDYGYTF
V: TRBV5-1; size: -; J: TRBJ2-5; CDR3: CASSLAGIREETQYF
V: TRBV18; size: -; J: TRBJ2-7; CDR3: CASSADRPYEQYF
V: TRBV19; size: few; J: TRBJ2-1; CDR3: CASSIGGYNEQFF
V: TRBV29-1; size: -; J: TRBJ2-7; CDR3: CSVATGTGTYEQYF
V: TRBV27; size: -; J: TRBJ2-7; CDR3: CASSLSSGGTTYEQYF
V: TRBV9; size: -; J: TRBJ2-1; CDR3: CASSDARSGSSYNEQFF
V: TRBV7-9; size: once; J: TRBJ2-1; CDR3: CASSVLVGSSYNEQFF
V: TRBV5-6; size: -; J: TRBJ2-7; CDR3: CASSQVAAFYEQYF
V: TRBV6-5; size: once; J: TRBJ1-6; CDR3: CASRPGVEDNSPLHF
V: TRBV4-1; size: -; J: TRBJ1-1; CDR3: CASSQAGQMNTEAFF
V: TRBV20-1; size: -; J: TRBJ2-7; CDR3: CSARRGSDEQYF
V: TRBV15; size: -; J: TRBJ1-2; CDR3: CATSRTGEYGYTF
V: TRBV19; size: -; J: TRBJ2-1; CDR3: CASSKTSSPLNEQFF
V: TRBV27; size: -; J: TRBJ2-5; CDR3: CASSLSTGRGGVETQYF
V: TRBV2; size: -; J: TRBJ2-7; CDR3: CASKSNAGDYEQYF
V: TRBV30; size: -; J: TRBJ2-2; CDR3: CASEPHQRELFF
V: TRBV11-2; size: -; J: TRBJ2-1; CDR3: CASSIRLADKNEQFF
V: TRBV9; size: -; J: TRBJ2-7; CDR3: CASSPGGLASSEQYF
V: TRBV7-6; size: -; J: TRBJ2-1; CDR3: CASSPSGGAGNEQFF
V: TRBV5-1; size: -; J: TRBJ2-7; CDR3: CASSLVGGSYEQYF
V: TRBV27; size: -; J: TRBJ2-1; CDR3: CASSSGTSGGGEQFF
V: TRBV20-1; size: -; J: TRBJ2-7; CDR3: CSAAGLAGGRSYEQYF
V: TRBV27; size: -; J: TRBJ1-5; CDR3: CASSSLPSGDGNQPQHF
V: TRBV7-8; size: -; J: TRBJ2-5; CDR3: CASSLVPSGSRETQYF
V: TRBV15; size: -; J: TRBJ1-5; CDR3: CATSRISNQPQHF
V: TRBV12-3/TRBV12-4; size: -; J: TRBJ2-2; CDR3: CATVGANTGELFF
V: TRBV11-2; size: -; J: TRBJ2-6; CDR3: CASSSRQGTSGANVLTF
V: TRBV2; size: -; J: TRBJ1-5; CDR3: CASTGGYSNQPQHF
V: TRBV4-1; size: once; J: TRBJ2-7; CDR3: CASSPEAGVSSEQYF
V: TRBV10-3; size: -; J: TRBJ1-1; CDR3: CAISERTGGGEAFF